The subject of this entry is one TCR beta chain. In its sample, this clone was seen a few times. Its binding antigen is unknown. No qualities accompany the bases; no much larger clone lies one base away. TCRbeta CDR3 regions were amplified from genomic DNA using the immunoSEQ Assay, a bias-controlled multiplex PCR. From the authors' description of their analysis: The number of nucleated cells in each sample was estimated by amplification of reference gene primers within the assay. Sequence reads were collapsed and filtered to measure the absolute abundance of every unique TCRbeta CDR3 rearrangement. Productive Simpson clonality was computed per sample as the square root of Simpson's diversity index over productive rearrangements. TCRdb re-hosts the immuneACCESS table, in-frame sequences only. Its copies lack some clones; in the studies checked, an unresolved V gene accounts for under half of them, and the cause for the rest is not known. The V and J calls and clone size were taken over from that table, and D and trimming were inferred from the DNA. This sample lists roughly 60,000 clones; approximately 72% were detected once. The ten largest clonotypes hold about 5% of the sample.

The sample comes from a study of blood T cell repertoires in COVID-19 (dated by TCRdb to about 2020). General notes on the study: The collaborator samples originated in the United States, Italy and Spain and spanned the acute and convalescent phases of COVID-19. Where HLA class I and class II types were available, the types were taken from metadata supplied by the sample provider, not from assay-based typing. The dataset comprised deeply sampled blood TCRbeta repertoires from subjects exposed to, actively infected with, or recovered from COVID-19. The samples were drawn from the first 160 participants of the ongoing ImmuneRACE study and from over 950 subjects provided by 6 global collaborators. The repertoires were released in a freely available public database meant as a resource for research on the immune response to SARS-CoV-2. A de-identified subject ID, COVID-19 status, age in years and sex were almost always included in the sample metadata. The material from the prospective study consisted of cDNA or gDNA derived from T cells, B-cell-depleted T cells, or PBMCs.

What the authors observed across the whole study: Clinical and demographic metadata were provided uncurated, with the amount varying by source and participant.

At one collaborating source in Seattle, patients were enrolled during active infection and were followed longitudinally through the course of disease. The collaborating institutions used their own protocols to collect whole blood in K2EDTA tubes. For TCRbeta analysis, collaborators shipped samples in one of three forms: frozen whole blood, isolated PBMCs, or DNA extracted from either of those sample types. Inclusive of the bounding cysteine and phenylalanine, the CDR3 is 15 residues long. The read is trimmed to its CDR3 DNA, 45 bases read in frame from base 1. The junction shows trimming of 0 bases on V and 4 bases on J, plus 9 bases between the germline ends. The germline V gene sets CDR1 to MNHEY and CDR2 to SVGAGI.

The chain is assembled from TRBV6-5 and TRBJ2-2, with TRBD2 as a weak D call on 5 bases. Sequenced input: peripheral blood. This clonotype was obtained from a woman in her seventies with COVID-19, enrolled during active disease. The CDR3 is CASSYSRGSTGELFF. The nucleotides are TGTGCCAGCAGTTACTCGAGAGGGAGCACCGGGGAGCTGTTTTTT.